The 18 T cell receptor beta chains below were found in one sample sequenced in a study of beta chain features in type 1 diabetes (dated by TCRdb to 2017 to 2018). Libraries were constructed by the immunoSEQ multiplex PCR assay. The High Capacity cDNA Reverse Transcription Kit was used to reverse transcribe all of the isolated RNA, meaning that expressed TCRB transcripts were what got sequenced. TCRdb's version of the immuneACCESS table is confined to in-frame rearrangements and falls short of the full clone set. An unresolved V gene accounts for under half of the shortfall where checked; the remainder is of unknown origin. The table for this sample lists fewer than 250,000 clones; 9% to 10% of them were counted only once. The ten largest make up around 0.037% of the sample. Sequenced input: naive CD4+ T cells from blood. The sample's cell subset or site label, in plain terms: true naive CD4+ T cells. Receptors were obtained from a woman between 18 and 29 years old in good health.

V and J are TRBV5-1 and TRBJ1-1, with 7 nucleotides matching TRBD1. This CDR3 has 15 residues. Losses at the gene ends were 0 bases for V and 5 bases for J; bases not matched to a gene: 7. Germline V gene lookup returns CDR1 SGHRS and CDR2 YFSETQ. CDR3 amino acids: CASSLAPGQRTEAFF. The CDR3 DNA follows: TGCGCCAGCAGCTTGGCCCCGGGACAGAGAACTGAAGCTTTCTTT.

V and J are TRBV30 and TRBJ2-7; weak D call: TRBD2 (5 bases). V lost 6 bases and J 3 bases, leaving 15 bases between the germline ends. The germline CDR1 and CDR2 sequences are GTSNPN and SVGIG (reference sequence). This CDR3 comprises 13 residues. The CDR3 is CACSRGRVYEQYF. For the CDR3, the DNA is TGTGCCTGTTCCCGGGGTAGGGTCTACGAGCAGTACTTC.

V usage is TRBV29-1 and J usage is TRBJ2-7; TRBD2 matches at 7 bases. J was trimmed by 6 bases and V by 3 bases; bases with no gene match: 20. CDR1 and CDR2 (germline): SQVTM, ANQGSEA. CDR3 length: 17 amino acids. The CDR3 DNA is TGCAGCGTTGACAAAGGGACCGCCGGGGGGTCGGAGGGCGAGCAGTACTTC. Protein sequence: CSVDKGTAGGSEGEQYF.

This clone was counted many times. The chain has TRBV5-1 and TRBJ2-1; possibly TRBD2 for D (5 bases). This CDR3 has 13 residues. Germline values: CDR1 SGHRS, CDR2 YFSETQ. V was cut by 4 bases and J by 8 bases, with 13 bases left in between. This chain's CDR3 is CASSVGVIDEQFF. The DNA for the CDR3 is TGCGCCAGCAGCGTGGGAGTGATTGATGAGCAGTTCTTC.

This chain uses TRBV5-4 with TRBJ2-7; 7 nucleotides line up with TRBD1. Germline loops: CDR1 SGHNT, CDR2 YYREEE (reference sequence). V was pared by 3 bases and J by 3 bases, with 6 bases of the junction left unmatched. This CDR3 region has 14 residues. CDR3 nucleotide sequence: TGTGCCAGCAGCTCTCGTCGGGACAGCTACGAGCAGTACTTC. Encoded protein: CASSSRRDSYEQYF.

This clone has more than one count but fewer than ten. The chain uses TRBV30 and TRBJ1-5; 10 bases agree with TRBD1. The germline gives CDR1 GTSNPN, CDR2 SVGIG (reference sequence). This CDR3 has 17 residues. V lost 3 bases to trimming and J lost 3 bases; unmatched junction nucleotides: 11. CDR3 in DNA: TGTGCCTGGAGCAGGGACAGGGGAGGGGGGGCCAATCAGCCCCAGCATTTT. Residues: CAWSRDRGGGANQPQHF.

The chain uses TRBV7-3 and TRBJ2-3; the D gene is possibly TRBD1 (6 bases). Trimming took off 8 bases at V and 0 bases at J, with 9 bases between the two ends. The CDR3 totals 13 residues. CDR1 SGHTA and CDR2 FQGTGA come from the germline V gene. As DNA, the CDR3 is TGTGCCAGCTCAGGGGCTAGCACAGATACGCAGTATTTT. This translates into CASSGASTDTQYF. The full variable domain, its missing parts supplied by reference TRBV7-3 and TRBJ2-3, is GAGVSQTPSNKVTEKGKYVELRCDPISGHTALYWYRQSLGQGPEFLIYFQGTGAADDSGLPNDRFFAVRPEGSVSTLKIQRTERGDSAVYLCASSGASTDTQYFGPGTRLTVL.

This rearrangement joins TRBV5-4 to TRBJ2-1, with no clear D. Per the germline V gene, CDR1 is SGHNT and CDR2 is YYREEE (reference sequence). The CDR3 has 12 residues. The V end lost 2 bases, the J end lost 7 bases, and 7 bases lay between the germline ends. This chain's CDR3 is CASSLPRNEQFF. The CDR3 DNA sequence: TGTGCCAGCAGCTTACCTAGAAATGAGCAGTTCTTC.

The chain couples TRBV5-1 to TRBJ1-1, with 10 bases that match TRBD1. Trimming removed 4 bases from V and 5 bases from J; junction bases left unmatched: 5. Germline-derived CDR1 and CDR2 are SGHRS and YFSETQ. This CDR3 is 14 amino acids long. This CDR3 reads CASSATGGFTEAFF. The CDR3 DNA sequence: TGCGCCAGCAGCGCGACAGGGGGCTTTACTGAAGCTTTCTTT.

This chain joins TRBV7-6 and TRBJ1-1, with D possibly matching TRBD1 (5 bases). The CDR3 has 16 residues. V shed 1 base and J shed 2 bases, with 14 bases lying between them. Germline V lookup: CDR1 SGHVS, CDR2 FNYEAQ. In DNA form, the CDR3 reads TGTGCCAGCAGCTTAGAATCAGGGATAAGAAACACTGAAGCTTTCTTT. It encodes CASSLESGIRNTEAFF.

The sample holds a few counts of this clone. This chain connects TRBV20-1 to TRBJ2-1; a possible D gene is TRBD2 (5 bases). The CDR3 is 11 amino acids. With 1 base removed from V and 12 bases from J, the gap between germline ends came to 10 bases. Looked up from germline, CDR1 is DFQATT and CDR2 is SNEGSKA (reference sequence). CDR3 loop: CSARVTIGQFF. In DNA, the CDR3 is TGCAGTGCTAGAGTGACTATCGGGCAGTTCTTC.

V and J are TRBV5-1 and TRBJ2-7; 10 bases fit TRBD1. J was trimmed by 5 bases and V by 1 base; bases with no gene match: 3. The CDR3 runs to 14 residues. CDR1 and CDR2 from the germline V gene are SGHRS and YFSETQ. This CDR3 is CASSLTGTGDEQYF. CDR3 sequence (DNA): TGCGCCAGCAGCTTGACCGGGACAGGGGACGAGCAGTACTTC. Full variable domain (rest looked up from reference TRBV5-1 and TRBJ2-7): KAGVTQTPRYLIKTRGQQVTLSCSPISGHRSVSWYQQTPGQGLQFLFEYFSETQRNKGNFPGRFSGRQFSNSRSEMNVSTLELGDSALYLCASSLTGTGDEQYFGPGTRLTVT.

The V call is TRBV7-9, the J call TRBJ1-2, with a possible D match to TRBD1 (6 bases). CDR3 size: 15 residues. The V and J ends lost 5 bases and 4 bases respectively, with 17 bases between them. Germline V gives CDR1 SEHNR, CDR2 FQNEAQ (reference sequence). DNA of the CDR3: TGTGCCAGCAGCCCCCGACCGGGACACTCCTATGGCTACACCTTC. As protein: CASSPRPGHSYGYTF.

The chain employs TRBV5-8 and TRBJ2-5; D may be TRBD1 (6 bases). The length of the CDR3 is 13 residues. V lost 1 base and J lost 4, with 8 bases in between. Germline values: CDR1 SGHTS, CDR2 YDEGEE. DNA of the CDR3: TGTGCCAGCAGCTTGACAGGGTTAGAGACCCAGTACTTC. Its translation: CASSLTGLETQYF.

This clone turned up a few times. This chain links TRBV5-1 with TRBJ1-4; D is ambiguous. The germline CDR1 and CDR2 sequences are SGHRS and YFSETQ. CDR3 size: 14 residues. V lost 4 bases and J 3 bases, leaving 10 bases between the germline ends. The CDR3 DNA reads TGCGCCAGCAGCGAGATGATGGCTAATGAAAAACTGTTTTTT. This gives the protein CASSEMMANEKLFF.

The DNA for the CDR3 is TGTGCCAGCAGGAGGGACAGGGGGGACTATGGCTACACCTTC. As protein: CASRRDRGDYGYTF. V gene TRBV6-6 combines with J gene TRBJ1-2; 11 positions match TRBD1. V lost 6 bases, J lost 3 bases, and 3 bases stayed unmatched. Per the germline V gene, CDR1 is MNHNY and CDR2 is SVGAGI (reference sequence). The CDR3 runs to 14 residues.

V is TRBV27 and J is TRBJ2-7; 9 nucleotides match TRBD2. Germline trimming cut 2 bases from V and 9 bases from J; bases unmatched to any gene: 11. Germline V gene sequence: CDR1 MNHEY, CDR2 SMNVEV (reference sequence). This CDR3 comprises 15 residues. The CDR3 region is CASSLRGRALFGQYF. CDR3 nucleotides: TGTGCCAGCAGTTTACGCGGGAGGGCCCTCTTCGGGCAGTACTTC.

This clone was seen ten or more times. The rearrangement joins TRBV18 to TRBJ2-1; tentative D call: TRBD2 (5 bases). The V gene's germline CDR1 is KGHSH and CDR2 LQKENI. The CDR3 consists of 11 residues. V dropped 6 bases and J dropped 8 bases, with 8 bases sitting between them. This CDR3 reads CASSPEDEQFF. The CDR3 DNA reads as TGTGCCAGCTCTCCGGAGGATGAGCAGTTCTTC.